The TCR beta chain under discussion was sequenced for a study of control samples from healthy donors and cancer patients. Using immunoSEQ multiplex PCR, the repertoire was profiled, and TCRdb retains in-frame clones only, with some absent. The sample includes about 140,000 clones, about 89% seen only once; the top ten take 5.5% to 7.5%. CDR3 length: 13 residues. The V gene's germline CDR1 is SNHLY and CDR2 FYNNEI. Trimming left V 3 bases short and J 7 bases short, with 13 bases between. The specimen was blood. The V and J genes are TRBV2 and TRBJ2-7; a possible D gene is TRBD2 (6 bases). This sequence was found in a man between 18 and 29 years old in good health. This CDR3 reads CASSDGAGREQYF. Written as DNA, the CDR3 is TGTGCCAGCAGTGATGGGGCAGGGAGGGAGCAGTACTTC. Together with reference TRBV2 and TRBJ2-7, the CDR3 gives the full variable domain: EPEVTQTPSHQVTQMGQEVILRCVPISNHLYFYWYRQILGQKVEFLVSFYNNEISEKSEIFDDQFSVERPDGSNFTLKIRSTKLEDSAMYFCASSDGAGREQYFGPGTRLTVT.